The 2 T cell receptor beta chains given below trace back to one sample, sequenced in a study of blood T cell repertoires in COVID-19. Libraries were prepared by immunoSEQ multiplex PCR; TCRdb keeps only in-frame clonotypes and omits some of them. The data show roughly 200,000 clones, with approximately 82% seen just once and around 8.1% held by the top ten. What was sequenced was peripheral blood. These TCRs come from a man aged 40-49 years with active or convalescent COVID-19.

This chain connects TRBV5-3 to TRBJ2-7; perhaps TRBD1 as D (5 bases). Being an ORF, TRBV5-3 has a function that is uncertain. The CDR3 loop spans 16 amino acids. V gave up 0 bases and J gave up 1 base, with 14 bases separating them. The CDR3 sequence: CARSLDKGFRSYEQYF. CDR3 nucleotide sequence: TGTGCCAGAAGCTTGGATAAGGGGTTTCGATCCTACGAGCAGTACTTC.

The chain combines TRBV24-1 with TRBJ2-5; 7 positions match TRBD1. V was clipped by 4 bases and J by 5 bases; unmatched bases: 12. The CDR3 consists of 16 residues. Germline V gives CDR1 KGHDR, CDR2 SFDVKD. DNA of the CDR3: TGTGCCACCAGTGACCCCGGGACAGCTCTGGGGGAGACCCAGTACTTC. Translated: CATSDPGTALGETQYF.